One and the same sample provided the 20 T cell receptor beta chains below, sequenced in a study of shared clonotypes between healthy human individuals. Generated by immunoSEQ multiplex PCR, the TCRdb table keeps only in-frame clones and is missing some. The data contain some 2,000,000 clones, 85% to 95% of them singletons. The sample taken for sequencing was naive CD4+ T cells sorted from blood. Subset here: CD45RA+ positively selected. Receptors originate from a man aged 18 to 35 in good health.

The CDR3 DNA reads as TGTGCCAGCAGCTCCACGGGAGGAGCCGCTTACGAGCAGTACTTC. Encoded protein: CASSSTGGAAYEQYF. V gene TRBV27 combines with J gene TRBJ2-7; 7 bases fit TRBD2. Trimming cost V 6 bases and J 4 bases; bases outside gene matches: 12. The CDR3 loop spans 15 amino acids. Germline V gives CDR1 MNHEY, CDR2 SMNVEV (reference sequence).

The rearrangement uses TRBV28 and TRBJ1-1, with D tentatively TRBD1 (6 bases). Germline CDR1 reads MDHEN; CDR2 reads SYDVKM. The CDR3 extends over 16 amino acids. With 3 bases removed from V and 1 base from J, the gap between germline ends came to 15 bases. In DNA, the CDR3 is TGTGCCAGCAGTTTCTCTGGCAGGGGCCCGAACACTGAAGCTTTCTTT. Translating it yields CASSFSGRGPNTEAFF.

The chain's CDR3 is CASSFRGRGTDTQYF. The CDR3 nucleotides read TGTGCCAGCAGTTTTCGGGGGCGAGGCACAGATACGCAGTATTTT. The chain employs TRBV27 and TRBJ2-3, with D perhaps matching TRBD1 or TRBD2 (6 bases each). V lost 3 bases, J lost 1 base, and 11 bases lay in between. CDR3 length: 15 residues. Germline CDR1 MNHEY, CDR2 SMNVEV (reference sequence).

The chain recombines TRBV4-1 with TRBJ2-3; D gene ambiguous. This CDR3 has 14 residues. V dropped 0 bases and J dropped 5 bases, with 9 bases sitting between them. Germline loops: CDR1 MGHRA, CDR2 YSYEKL. The CDR3 sequence: CASSQDMGLDTQYF. Written as DNA, the CDR3 is TGCGCCAGCAGCCAAGATATGGGTTTAGATACGCAGTATTTT.

The chain combines TRBV10-1 with TRBJ1-2; no clear D gene. Trimming shortened V by 10 bases and J by 8 bases, and 17 bases separated the two germline ends. This CDR3 is built from 12 residues. Germline V CDR1 and CDR2: WNHNN, SYGVQD (reference sequence). The CDR3 DNA follows: TGCGCCACCTACGACCCGGCGGGCGGCTACACCTTC. Its protein product is CATYDPAGGYTF.

V gene TRBV7-2 combines with J gene TRBJ2-1; D remains ambiguous. Germline-derived CDR1 and CDR2 are SGHTA and FQGNSA. V gave up 1 base and J gave up 5 bases, with 12 bases separating them. CDR3 size: 15 residues. The CDR3 spells CASSLDPDFNNEQFF. As DNA, the CDR3 is TGTGCCAGCAGCTTAGACCCCGATTTTAACAATGAGCAGTTCTTC.

V is TRBV4-3 and J is TRBJ2-6; TRBD1 matches 7 bases. The CDR3 consists of 18 residues. Trimming cost V 0 bases and J 2 bases; bases outside gene matches: 7. Germline lookup yields CDR1 LGHNA and CDR2 YSLEER. CDR3 amino acids: CASSQDPPGQAGANVLTF. In DNA, the CDR3 is TGCGCCAGCAGCCAAGACCCACCCGGACAGGCTGGGGCCAACGTCCTGACTTTC.

The rearrangement joins TRBV5-1 to TRBJ1-2; TRBD1 agrees at 11 bases. Trimming cost V 4 bases and J 5 bases; bases outside gene matches: 7. Germline assignment: CDR1 SGHRS and CDR2 YFSETQ. CDR3 length equals 15 residues. DNA for the CDR3: TGCGCCAGCAGCGGGACGGGGACAGGGGGATATGGCTACACCTTC. Its protein product is CASSGTGTGGYGYTF. Filled out from reference TRBV5-1 and TRBJ1-2, the complete variable domain reads KAGVTQTPRYLIKTRGQQVTLSCSPISGHRSVSWYQQTPGQGLQFLFEYFSETQRNKGNFPGRFSGRQFSNSRSEMNVSTLELGDSALYLCASSGTGTGGYGYTFGSGTRLTVV.

The chain carries TRBV29-1 and TRBJ1-1; TRBD1 matches at 8 bases. The germline gives CDR1 SQVTM, CDR2 ANQGSEA. J gave up 5 bases and V 3 bases, and 8 bases lay outside the gene matches. This CDR3 is built from 14 residues. The CDR3 sequence: CSVDQGAGRTEAFF. The CDR3 region has the DNA TGCAGCGTTGATCAGGGGGCAGGGAGGACTGAAGCTTTCTTT.

The chain joins TRBV29-1 to TRBJ2-5, with a possible D match to TRBD2 (7 bases). This CDR3 is built from 15 residues. Germline V gives CDR1 SQVTM, CDR2 ANQGSEA. Trimming shortened V by 5 bases and J by 4 bases, and 20 bases separated the two germline ends. The CDR3 region is CSVYGGEGVRETQYF. CDR3 nucleotides: TGCAGCGTTTATGGGGGGGAGGGGGTCAGAGAGACCCAGTACTTC.

CDR3 loop: CASSLTGGLDTQYF. DNA of the CDR3: TGTGCCAGCAGCTTAACGGGAGGGTTGGATACGCAGTATTTT. The chain uses TRBV7-9 and TRBJ2-3; 8 bases line up with TRBD2. The CDR3 sequence is 14 residues long. Germline loops: CDR1 SEHNR, CDR2 FQNEAQ (reference sequence). Trimming at V came to 2 bases and at J to 6 bases, leaving 4 bases not matched to a gene.

As to this clone: Other DNA sequences in the sample encode the same CDR3. This chain uses TRBV6-1 with TRBJ2-3; possibly TRBD1 for D (5 bases). Germline CDR1 MNHNS, CDR2 SASEGT. V lost 4 bases, J lost 4 bases, and 6 bases lay in between. The CDR3 loop spans 12 amino acids. CDR3 in DNA: TGTGCCAGCAGTGCCAGGGCAGATACGCAGTATTTT. It yields the protein CASSARADTQYF.

The rearrangement links TRBV7-9 to TRBJ2-5; unclear D gene. Germline CDR1 SEHNR, CDR2 FQNEAQ (reference sequence). V dropped 6 bases and J dropped 5 bases, with 7 bases sitting between them. The CDR3 has 11 residues. The CDR3 nucleotides are TGTGCCAGCAGGGCGGAGGAGACCCAGTACTTC. This encodes CASRAEETQYF.

Only one count was recorded for this clone. This chain joins TRBV28 and TRBJ1-2, with 11 bases aligning to TRBD1. After removal of 4 bases from V and 2 bases from J, the junction contained 3 bases not matched to a gene. This CDR3 region has 15 residues. Per the germline V gene, CDR1 is MDHEN and CDR2 is SYDVKM. CDR3: CASSSGDRGNYGYTF. The CDR3 DNA is TGTGCCAGCAGTTCCGGGGACAGGGGGAACTATGGCTACACCTTC.

This chain joins TRBV6-1 and TRBJ2-5; D may be TRBD1 or TRBD2 (5 bases each). V was trimmed by 4 bases and J by 4 bases, leaving 10 bases between them. Germline CDR1 is MNHNS and CDR2 is SASEGT. This CDR3 is built from 13 residues. The CDR3 reads CASSGRDGETQYF. In nucleotides, the CDR3 is TGTGCCAGCAGTGGACGGGACGGAGAGACCCAGTACTTC.

The chain recombines TRBV28 with TRBJ1-5; a possible D gene is TRBD1 (5 bases). Germline lookup yields CDR1 MDHEN and CDR2 SYDVKM. There are 13 residues in the CDR3. The V and J ends lost 8 bases and 2 bases respectively, with 10 bases between them. DNA of the CDR3: TGTGCCAGCGTGAGGGGAGGCAATCAGCCCCAGCATTTT. Translation gives CASVRGGNQPQHF.

The genes are TRBV18 and TRBJ2-5, with 7 bases fitting TRBD1. Trimming cost V 3 bases and J 1 base; bases outside gene matches: 5. Germline CDR1 KGHSH, CDR2 LQKENI. The CDR3 consists of 15 residues. The CDR3 region is CASSPRQGPQETQYF. In DNA form, the CDR3 reads TGTGCCAGCTCACCTCGACAGGGCCCCCAAGAGACCCAGTACTTC. The full variable domain, rest sourced from reference TRBV18 and TRBJ2-5, is NAGVMQNPRHLVRRRGQEARLRCSPMKGHSHVYWYRQLPEEGLKFMVYLQKENIIDESGMPKERFSAEFPKEGPSILRIQQVVRGDSAAYFCASSPRQGPQETQYFGPGTRLLVL.

The V call is TRBV5-1, the J call TRBJ2-3, with 7 bases fitting TRBD1. Germline trimming cut 4 bases from V and 7 bases from J; bases unmatched to any gene: 15. The length of the CDR3 is 16 residues. Germline loops: CDR1 SGHRS, CDR2 YFSETQ. CDR3 sequence reads: CASSRTGQAFPNTQYF. The CDR3 DNA follows: TGCGCCAGCAGCCGTACCGGACAGGCGTTTCCAAATACGCAGTATTTT.

On this clone itself: The sample contains more than one DNA sequence encoding this CDR3. The genes are TRBV10-1 and TRBJ1-5, with D unresolved. Between the trimmed V and J ends, which lost 0 bases and 4 bases, there was a span of 4 bases. The CDR3 sequence is 13 residues long. Germline values: CDR1 WNHNN, CDR2 SYGVQD (reference sequence). As DNA, the CDR3 is TGCGCCAGCAGTGAGTCCGGGAATCAGCCCCAGCATTTT. The encoded protein is CASSESGNQPQHF.

This chain uses TRBV21-1 with TRBJ2-5; the table assigns TRBD1, which was not confirmed against the DNA. TRBV21-1 constitutes a pseudogene. The CDR3 is made up of 15 amino acids. CDR3 coding DNA: TGTGCCAGCAGAAGCATTACAGGGACGATAAGATGGAGGCACTTC. Its protein is CASRSITGTIRWRHF.